These 15 T cell receptor beta chains came from one sample sequenced in a study of radiation and T cells in renal cell carcinoma (dated by TCRdb to about 2020). The intended sense of this specimen's time point label: tumor resected at nephrectomy. In light of the paper, this sample's treatment or condition label describes: treatment-naive control, cytoreductive nephrectomy. Libraries were built with the immunoSEQ multiplex PCR assay. Imported from immuneACCESS, the table was reduced by TCRdb to in-frame sequences with V and J called. These copies leave out some clones; in studies compared against another copy, an unresolved V gene accounts for under half, and the cause of the remainder is not known. Counted in this sample were 15,000 to 20,000 clones; 55% to 75% of them appeared once. The ten largest clonotypes hold 9.7% of the sample. The specimen was tumor tissue, collected from a patient whose treatment was nephrectomy without radiotherapy. The receptors derive from a man aged 35 to 55 with renal cell carcinoma.

The chain joins TRBV7-2 to TRBJ2-5, with a weak D call TRBD2 (5 bases). CDR3 length: 13 residues. Trimming left V 3 bases short and J 2 bases short, with 7 bases between. Germline V gives CDR1 SGHTA, CDR2 FQGNSA. DNA of the CDR3: TGTGCCAGCAGCTTGAGGGTACAAGAGACCCAGTACTTC. This translates into CASSLRVQETQYF. Variable domain in full (rest from reference TRBV7-2 and TRBJ2-5): GAGVSQSPSNKVTEKGKDVELRCDPISGHTALYWYRQSLGQGLEFLIYFQGNSAPDKSGLPSDRFSAERTGGSVSTLTIQRTQQEDSAVYLCASSLRVQETQYFGPGTRLLVL.

The rearrangement links TRBV27 to TRBJ1-1; D is possibly TRBD1 (5 bases). The length of the CDR3 is 13 residues. In germline, CDR1 is MNHEY, CDR2 SMNVEV (reference sequence). Between the trimmed V and J ends, which lost 3 bases and 6 bases, there was a span of 11 bases. The CDR3 protein is CASSFQAGPEAFF. CDR3 nucleotides: TGTGCCAGCAGTTTCCAAGCGGGGCCTGAAGCTTTCTTT.

This rearrangement joins TRBV18 to TRBJ1-2; weak D call: TRBD1 (5 bases). Germline V gives CDR1 KGHSH, CDR2 LQKENI. The V end was cut by 3 bases, the J end by 10 bases, with 15 bases between. The length of the CDR3 is 13 residues. The CDR3 sequence is CASSPSESRDYTF. The CDR3 DNA reads as TGTGCCAGCTCACCTTCAGAGTCCAGGGACTACACCTTC.

This clone turned up a few times. Within the sample, other DNA sequences also encode this same CDR3. The J gene is TRBJ1-1, the V gene TRBV29-1; the D gene is possibly TRBD1 (5 bases). Per the germline V gene, CDR1 is SQVTM and CDR2 is ANQGSEA. The CDR3 has 14 residues. V lost 3 bases and J lost 1, with 12 bases in between. CDR3 amino acids: CSVEVGGSNTEAFF. In DNA, the CDR3 is TGCAGCGTTGAGGTCGGGGGGTCGAACACTGAAGCTTTCTTT. Full variable domain (rest looked up from reference TRBV29-1 and TRBJ1-1): SAVISQKPSRDICQRGTSLTIQCQVDSQVTMMFWYRQQPGQSLTLIATANQGSEATYESGFVIDKFPISRPNLTFSTLTVSNMSPEDSSIYLCSVEVGGSNTEAFFGQGTRLTVV.

A word on this clone: The junction and the germline gene differ at one end; a read error may be behind it. This chain links TRBV7-2 with TRBJ1-1; D unresolved. Germline V gene data show CDR1 as SGHTA and CDR2 as FQGNSA. This CDR3 is 13 amino acids long. CDR3 nucleotides: TGTGCCAGCACCTTAGACGGTTGGCATGAAGCTTTCTTT. Its protein is CASTLDGWHEAFF. The full variable domain, with the rest looked up from reference TRBV7-2 and TRBJ1-1, is GAGVSQSPSNKVTEKGKDVELRCDPISGHTALYWYRQSLGQGLEFLIYFQGNSAPDKSGLPSDRFSAERTGGSVSTLTIQRTQQEDSAVYLCASTLDGWHEAFFGQGTRLTVV.

This clone occurred once. This chain uses TRBV27 with TRBJ1-5; unclear D gene. Trimming took off 5 bases at V and 5 bases at J, with 10 bases between the two ends. The CDR3 sequence is 13 residues long. Looked up from germline, CDR1 is MNHEY and CDR2 is SMNVEV (reference sequence). The CDR3 protein is CASSRGVHQPQHF. CDR3 DNA sequence: TGTGCCAGCAGTCGGGGTGTTCATCAGCCCCAGCATTTT.

This chain joins TRBV13 and TRBJ2-7; tentative D call: TRBD1 (6 bases). The CDR3 is made up of 12 amino acids. In germline, CDR1 is PRHDT, CDR2 FYEKMQ (reference sequence). V was clipped by 3 bases and J by 6 bases, with 9 bases between them. The CDR3 bases are TGTGCCAGCAGCTTCAGGGGATTCGAGCAGTACTTC. Residues: CASSFRGFEQYF.

In this sample, this clone turned up many times. The V gene is TRBV18, the J gene TRBJ1-5; TRBD1 agrees at 7 bases. V lost 4 bases, J lost 4 bases, and 4 bases stayed unmatched. The CDR3 consists of 14 residues. Germline V gives CDR1 KGHSH, CDR2 LQKENI. CDR3 protein: CASSQQGRNQPQHF. In DNA, the CDR3 is TGTGCCAGCTCACAACAGGGGCGGAATCAGCCCCAGCATTTT.

There are many counts of this clone. The J gene is TRBJ2-3, the V gene TRBV6-4; D gene unclear. The CDR3 totals 13 residues. Trimming stripped 3 bases from V and 0 bases from J, with 4 bases between. Germline values: CDR1 MRHNA, CDR2 SNTAGT. The CDR3 protein is CASSESSTDTQYF. CDR3 nucleotides: TGTGCCAGCAGTGAGTCTAGCACAGATACGCAGTATTTT.

This clone was counted a few times. The rearrangement joins TRBV11-2 to TRBJ1-2; D is uncertain. Germline V lookup: CDR1 SGHAT, CDR2 FQNNGV. V shed 0 bases and J shed 3 bases, with 8 bases lying between them. The CDR3 covers 14 residues. CDR3 amino acids: CASSLDGSHYGYTF. DNA for the CDR3: TGTGCCAGCAGCTTAGACGGAAGTCACTATGGCTACACCTTC.

V is TRBV7-7 and J is TRBJ1-1; D unresolved. Germline V CDR1 and CDR2: SSHAT, FNYEAQ (reference sequence). With 5 bases removed from V and 0 bases from J, the gap between germline ends came to 7 bases. The CDR3 has 13 amino acids. CDR3 protein: CASSRGVNTEAFF. CDR3 bases: TGTGCCAGCAGCCGTGGAGTGAACACTGAAGCTTTCTTT.

The table lists this clone with a few counts. The CDR3 protein is CAISRQKYTDTQYF. In nucleotides, the CDR3 is TGTGCCATCAGTCGACAGAAGTACACAGATACGCAGTATTTT. The gene calls are TRBV10-3 and TRBJ2-3; tentative D call: TRBD1 (5 bases). The CDR3 is 14 amino acids. V was trimmed by 5 bases and J by 2 bases, leaving 11 bases between them. Germline CDR1 reads ENHRY; CDR2 reads SYGVKD.

The chain joins TRBV14 to TRBJ2-6, with 8 bases fitting TRBD1. The CDR3 has 20 residues. V gave up 1 base and J gave up 0 bases; unmatched junction bases: 11. Germline CDR1 SGHDN, CDR2 FVKESK. The CDR3 sequence is CASSQVYIYRGNSGANVLTF. The CDR3 DNA reads TGTGCCAGCAGCCAAGTCTATATTTACAGGGGGAACTCTGGGGCCAACGTCCTGACTTTC.

The V call is TRBV7-2, the J call TRBJ1-6; D may be TRBD1 (5 bases). This CDR3 is built from 13 residues. V lost 3 bases and J 10 bases, leaving 10 bases between the germline ends. CDR1 is SGHTA and CDR2 is FQGNSA in the germline V gene. Written as DNA, the CDR3 is TGTGCCAGCAGCTTGGGACTAGGGTCACCCCTCCACTTT. Translated, it gives CASSLGLGSPLHF.

The chain recombines TRBV13 with TRBJ1-2, with 9 nucleotides matching TRBD1. This CDR3 spans 15 amino acids. The germline V gene encodes CDR1 PRHDT and CDR2 FYEKMQ (reference sequence). The J segment lost 4 bases and the V segment lost 5 bases, leaving 8 bases of the junction unmatched. The CDR3 DNA is TGTGCCAGCAGCATCACAGGGGGCGAAGGCTATGGCTACACCTTC. Translating gives CASSITGGEGYGYTF.